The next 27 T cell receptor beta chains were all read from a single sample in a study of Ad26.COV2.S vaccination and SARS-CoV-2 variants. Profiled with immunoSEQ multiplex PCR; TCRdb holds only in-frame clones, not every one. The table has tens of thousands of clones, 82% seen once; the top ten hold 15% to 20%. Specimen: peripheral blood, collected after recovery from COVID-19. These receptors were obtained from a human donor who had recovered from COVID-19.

CDR3 in amino acids: CASSSDANIQYF. The CDR3 nucleotides are TGTGCCAGCAGCTCCGACGCGAACATTCAGTACTTC. The chain links TRBV3-1 (or the pseudogene TRBV3-2) to TRBJ2-4; unclear D gene. CDR1 LGHDT and CDR2 YNNKEL come from the germline V gene (reference sequence). V shed 5 bases and J shed 7 bases, with 9 bases lying between them. The CDR3 runs to 12 residues.

The chain's CDR3 is CASSLGPGGQETQYF. The CDR3 region has the DNA TGTGCCAGCAGCCTAGGCCCGGGAGGACAAGAGACCCAGTACTTC. This chain links TRBV6-5 with TRBJ2-5, with 7 bases lining up with TRBD2. Looked up from germline, CDR1 is MNHEY and CDR2 is SVGAGI. The CDR3 covers 15 residues. V lost 6 bases, J lost 2 bases, and 9 bases stayed unmatched.

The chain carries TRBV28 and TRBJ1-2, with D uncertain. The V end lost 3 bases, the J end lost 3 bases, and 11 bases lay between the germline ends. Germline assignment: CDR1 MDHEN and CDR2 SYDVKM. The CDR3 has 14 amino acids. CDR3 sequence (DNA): TGTGCCAGCAGTTTGCAAGGCTTTGACTATGGCTACACCTTC. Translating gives CASSLQGFDYGYTF.

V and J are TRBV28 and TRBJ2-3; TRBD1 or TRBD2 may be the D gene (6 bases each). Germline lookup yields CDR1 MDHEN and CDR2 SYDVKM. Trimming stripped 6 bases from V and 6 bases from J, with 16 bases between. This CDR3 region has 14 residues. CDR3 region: CASSRVSGADTQYF. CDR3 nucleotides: TGTGCCAGCAGCCGGGTTTCGGGGGCGGATACGCAGTATTTT.

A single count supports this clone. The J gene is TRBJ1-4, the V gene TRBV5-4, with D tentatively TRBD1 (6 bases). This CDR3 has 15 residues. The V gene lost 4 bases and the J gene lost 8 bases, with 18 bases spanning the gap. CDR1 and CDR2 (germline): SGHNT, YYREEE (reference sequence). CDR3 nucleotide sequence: TGTGCCAGCAGCCCCTCGGCAGGGGCTGGAGAAAAACTGTTTTTT. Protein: CASSPSAGAGEKLFF.

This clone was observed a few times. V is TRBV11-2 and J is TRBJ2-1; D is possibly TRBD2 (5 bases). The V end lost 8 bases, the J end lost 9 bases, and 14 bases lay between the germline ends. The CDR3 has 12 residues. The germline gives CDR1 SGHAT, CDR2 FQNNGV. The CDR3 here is CASEGEAIEQFF. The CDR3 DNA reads TGTGCCAGCGAGGGAGAGGCAATTGAGCAGTTCTTC.

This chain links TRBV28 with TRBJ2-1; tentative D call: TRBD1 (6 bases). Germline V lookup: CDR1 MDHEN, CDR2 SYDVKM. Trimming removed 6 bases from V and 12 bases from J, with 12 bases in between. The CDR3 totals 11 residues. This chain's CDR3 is CASSSWDMQFF. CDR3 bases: TGTGCCAGCAGCTCCTGGGACATGCAGTTCTTC.

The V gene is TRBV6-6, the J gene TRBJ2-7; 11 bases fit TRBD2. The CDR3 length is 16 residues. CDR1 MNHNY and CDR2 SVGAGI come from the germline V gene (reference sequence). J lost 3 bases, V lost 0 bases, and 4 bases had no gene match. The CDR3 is CASSYSSTSGNYEQYF. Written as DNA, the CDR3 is TGTGCCAGCAGTTACTCGTCGACTAGCGGGAACTACGAGCAGTACTTC.

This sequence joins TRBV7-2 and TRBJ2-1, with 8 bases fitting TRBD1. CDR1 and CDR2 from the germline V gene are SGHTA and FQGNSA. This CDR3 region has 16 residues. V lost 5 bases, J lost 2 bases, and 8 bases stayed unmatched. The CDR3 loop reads CASSGTGGTTYNEQFF. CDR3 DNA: TGTGCCAGCAGCGGAACAGGGGGAACAACCTACAATGAGCAGTTCTTC.

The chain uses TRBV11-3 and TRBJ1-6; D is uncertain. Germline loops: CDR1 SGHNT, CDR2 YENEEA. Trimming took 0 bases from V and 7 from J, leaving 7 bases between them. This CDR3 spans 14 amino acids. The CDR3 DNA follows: TGTGCCAGCAGCTTAGATGGCAAAAATTCACCCCTCCACTTT. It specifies CASSLDGKNSPLHF.

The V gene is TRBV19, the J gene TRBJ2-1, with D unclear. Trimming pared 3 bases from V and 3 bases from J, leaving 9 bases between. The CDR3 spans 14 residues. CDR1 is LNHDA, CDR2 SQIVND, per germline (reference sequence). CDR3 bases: TGTGCCAGTAGTATGTACGGCAGCTACAATGAGCAGTTCTTC. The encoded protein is CASSMYGSYNEQFF.

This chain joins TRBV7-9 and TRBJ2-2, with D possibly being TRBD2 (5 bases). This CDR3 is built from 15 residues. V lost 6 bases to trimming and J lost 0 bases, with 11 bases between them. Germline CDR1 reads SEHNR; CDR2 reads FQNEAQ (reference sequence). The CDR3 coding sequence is TGTGCCAGCAGGGGAGCGGTTTCGAACACCGGGGAGCTGTTTTTT. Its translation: CASRGAVSNTGELFF.

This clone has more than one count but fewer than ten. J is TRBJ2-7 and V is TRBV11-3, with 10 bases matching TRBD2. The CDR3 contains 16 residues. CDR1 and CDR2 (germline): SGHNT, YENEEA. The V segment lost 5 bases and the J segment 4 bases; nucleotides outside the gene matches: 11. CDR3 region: CASSLYPTSGPYEQYF. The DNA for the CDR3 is TGTGCCAGCAGCCTATACCCGACTAGCGGGCCTTACGAGCAGTACTTC.

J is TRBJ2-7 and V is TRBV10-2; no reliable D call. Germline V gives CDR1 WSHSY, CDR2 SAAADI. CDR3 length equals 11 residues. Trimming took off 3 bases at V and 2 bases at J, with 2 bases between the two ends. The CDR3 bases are TGCGCCAGCAGTGACACCTACGAGCAGTACTTC. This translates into CASSDTYEQYF.

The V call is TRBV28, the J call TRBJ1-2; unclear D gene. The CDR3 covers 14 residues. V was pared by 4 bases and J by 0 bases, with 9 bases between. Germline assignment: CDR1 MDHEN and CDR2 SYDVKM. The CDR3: CASSSPDPNYGYTF. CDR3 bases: TGTGCCAGCAGTTCTCCCGACCCTAACTATGGCTACACCTTC.

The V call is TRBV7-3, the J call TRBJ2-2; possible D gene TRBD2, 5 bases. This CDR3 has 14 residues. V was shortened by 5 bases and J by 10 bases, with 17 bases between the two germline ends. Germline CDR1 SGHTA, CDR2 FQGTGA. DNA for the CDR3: TGTGCCAGCAGCCCCGGGCTAACCGGGGAGGAGCTGTTTTTT. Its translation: CASSPGLTGEELFF.

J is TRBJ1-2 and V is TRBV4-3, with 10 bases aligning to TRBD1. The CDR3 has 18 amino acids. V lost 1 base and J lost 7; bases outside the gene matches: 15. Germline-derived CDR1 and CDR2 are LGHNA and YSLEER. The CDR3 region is CASSQVLRQGASFGGYTF. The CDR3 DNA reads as TGCGCCAGCAGCCAAGTCTTGCGACAGGGGGCCTCTTTCGGTGGCTACACCTTC.

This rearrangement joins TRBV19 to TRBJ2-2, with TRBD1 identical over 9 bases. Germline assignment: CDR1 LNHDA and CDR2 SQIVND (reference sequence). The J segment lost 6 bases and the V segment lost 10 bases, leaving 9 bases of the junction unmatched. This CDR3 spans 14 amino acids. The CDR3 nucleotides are TGTGCCATCTCCGGGACAGGGTATCCCGGGGAGCTGTTTTTT. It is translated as CAISGTGYPGELFF.

The CDR3, as DNA: TGTGCCAGCAGCTTAGATAGCGTCTACGAGCAGTACTTC. Its protein is CASSLDSVYEQYF. The chain recombines TRBV7-2 with TRBJ2-7; possible D gene TRBD2, 5 bases. Deletions cut 1 base from V and 3 bases from J, with 7 bases between. Germline V CDR1 and CDR2: SGHTA, FQGNSA. The CDR3 extends over 13 amino acids.

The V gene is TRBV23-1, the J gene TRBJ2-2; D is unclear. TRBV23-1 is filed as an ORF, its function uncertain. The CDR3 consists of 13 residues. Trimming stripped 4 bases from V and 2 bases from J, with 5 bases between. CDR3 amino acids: CASSPVNTGELFF. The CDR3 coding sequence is TGCGCCAGCAGTCCCGTAAACACCGGGGAGCTGTTTTTT.

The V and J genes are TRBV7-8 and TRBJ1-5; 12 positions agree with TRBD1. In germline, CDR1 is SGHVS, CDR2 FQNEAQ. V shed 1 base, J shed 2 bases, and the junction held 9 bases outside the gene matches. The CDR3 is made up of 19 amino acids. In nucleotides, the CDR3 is TGTGCCAGCAGCTTAGGCCCGGGACAGGGGGCTTGGCGCAATCAGCCCCAGCATTTT. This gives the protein CASSLGPGQGAWRNQPQHF.

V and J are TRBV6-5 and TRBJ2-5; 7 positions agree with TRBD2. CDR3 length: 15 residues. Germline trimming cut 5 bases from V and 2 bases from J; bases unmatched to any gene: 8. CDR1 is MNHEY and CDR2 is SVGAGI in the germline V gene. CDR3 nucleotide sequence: TGTGCCAGCAGTCAAACTAGCGTACCACAAGAGACCCAGTACTTC. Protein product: CASSQTSVPQETQYF.

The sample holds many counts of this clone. The CDR3 coding sequence is TGTGCCAGCAGTTTTCCGGGGCCAGGAGGAAACACCATATATTTT. Amino acid sequence: CASSFPGPGGNTIYF. The rearrangement joins TRBV28 to TRBJ1-3; the D gene is possibly TRBD1 (5 bases). V dropped 3 bases and J dropped 4 bases, with 13 bases sitting between them. This CDR3 has 15 residues. The germline V gene encodes CDR1 MDHEN and CDR2 SYDVKM.

The CDR3, as DNA: TGTGCCAGCAGCGTAGGCCCTGGGAATGAGCAGTTCTTC. It specifies CASSVGPGNEQFF. The chain links TRBV9 to TRBJ2-1; D call uncertain. V lost 0 bases, J lost 7 bases, and 8 bases lay in between. The CDR3 has 13 amino acids. Germline V lookup: CDR1 SGDLS, CDR2 YYNGEE.

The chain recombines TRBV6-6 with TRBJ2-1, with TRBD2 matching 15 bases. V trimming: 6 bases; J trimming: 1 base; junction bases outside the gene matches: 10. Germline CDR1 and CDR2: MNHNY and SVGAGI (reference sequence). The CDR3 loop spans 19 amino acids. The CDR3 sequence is CASSYPGLAGGRSYNEQFF. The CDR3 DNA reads TGTGCCAGCAGCTACCCGGGACTAGCGGGAGGTAGGTCCTACAATGAGCAGTTCTTC.

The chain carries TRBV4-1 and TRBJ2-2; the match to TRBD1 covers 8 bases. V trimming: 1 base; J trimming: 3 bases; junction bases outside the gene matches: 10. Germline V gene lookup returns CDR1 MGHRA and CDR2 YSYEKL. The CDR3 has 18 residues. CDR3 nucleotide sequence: TGCGCCAGCAGCCAAGCCCTGGGCAGGGGGCAGGACACCGGGGAGCTGTTTTTT. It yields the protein CASSQALGRGQDTGELFF.

The CDR3: CASSAETGGNYGYTF. In nucleotides, the CDR3 is TGTGCCAGCAGCGCCGAGACAGGGGGGAACTATGGCTACACCTTC. The chain links TRBV7-9 to TRBJ1-2; the match to TRBD1 covers 9 bases. The length of the CDR3 is 15 residues. Trimming took 5 bases from V and 2 from J; bases not matched to a gene: 6. The germline V gene encodes CDR1 SEHNR and CDR2 FQNEAQ (reference sequence).